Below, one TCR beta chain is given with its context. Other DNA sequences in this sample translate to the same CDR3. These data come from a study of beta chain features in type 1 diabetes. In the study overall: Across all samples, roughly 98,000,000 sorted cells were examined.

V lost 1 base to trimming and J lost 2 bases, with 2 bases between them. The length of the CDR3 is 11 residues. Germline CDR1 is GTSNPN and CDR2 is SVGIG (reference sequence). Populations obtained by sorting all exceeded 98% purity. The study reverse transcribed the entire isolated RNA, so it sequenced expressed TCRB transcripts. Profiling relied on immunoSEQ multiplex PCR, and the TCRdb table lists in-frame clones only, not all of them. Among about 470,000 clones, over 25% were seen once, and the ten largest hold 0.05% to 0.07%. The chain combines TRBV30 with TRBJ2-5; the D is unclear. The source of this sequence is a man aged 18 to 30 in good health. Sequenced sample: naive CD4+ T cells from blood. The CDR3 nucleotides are TGTGCCTGGAGTGGGCAAGAGACCCAGTACTTC. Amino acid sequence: CAWSGQETQYF.